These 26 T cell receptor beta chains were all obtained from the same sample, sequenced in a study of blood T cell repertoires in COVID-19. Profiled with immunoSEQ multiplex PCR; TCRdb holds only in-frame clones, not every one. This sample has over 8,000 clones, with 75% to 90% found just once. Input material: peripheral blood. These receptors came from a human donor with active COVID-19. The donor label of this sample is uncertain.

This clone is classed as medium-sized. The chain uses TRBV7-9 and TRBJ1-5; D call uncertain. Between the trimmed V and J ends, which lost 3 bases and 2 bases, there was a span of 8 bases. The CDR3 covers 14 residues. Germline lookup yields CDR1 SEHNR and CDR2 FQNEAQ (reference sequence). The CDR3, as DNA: TGTGCCAGCAGCTTTTGGCGGGGCAATCAGCCCCAGCATTTT. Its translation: CASSFWRGNQPQHF. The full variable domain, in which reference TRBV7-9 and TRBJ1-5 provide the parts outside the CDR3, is DTGVSQNPRHKITKRGQNVTFRCDPISEHNRLYWYRQTLGQGPEFLTYFQNEAQLEKSRLLSDRFSAERPKGSFSTLEIQRTEQGDSAMYLCASSFWRGNQPQHFGDGTRLSIL.

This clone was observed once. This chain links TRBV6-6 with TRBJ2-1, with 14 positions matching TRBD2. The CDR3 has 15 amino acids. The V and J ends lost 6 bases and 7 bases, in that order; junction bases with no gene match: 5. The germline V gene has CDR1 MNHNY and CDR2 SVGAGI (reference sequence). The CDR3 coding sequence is TGTGCCAGCAGGGACAGGACTAGCGGGAGGAATGAGCAGTTCTTC. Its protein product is CASRDRTSGRNEQFF.

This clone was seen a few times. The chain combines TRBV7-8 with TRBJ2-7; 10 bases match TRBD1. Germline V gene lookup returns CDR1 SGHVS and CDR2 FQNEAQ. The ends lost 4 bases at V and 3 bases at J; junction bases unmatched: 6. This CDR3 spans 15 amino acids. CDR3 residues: CASSSRDRGLYEQYV. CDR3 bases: TGTGCCAGCAGCTCGCGGGACAGGGGTCTCTACGAGCAGTACGTC.

CDR3 region: CASSLHRDSSYNEQFF. As DNA, the CDR3 is TGTGCCAGCAGCCTCCACAGGGATAGCTCCTACAATGAGCAGTTCTTC. The rearrangement joins TRBV7-9 to TRBJ2-1, with TRBD1 as a possible D gene (6 bases). Germline loops: CDR1 SEHNR, CDR2 FQNEAQ (reference sequence). Trimming pared 5 bases from V and 0 bases from J, leaving 14 bases between. The CDR3 loop spans 16 amino acids.

The CDR3 is CAISDAGGLLDEQFF. The CDR3 nucleotides read TGTGCCATCAGTGACGCGGGGGGCCTCCTCGATGAGCAGTTCTTC. The chain links TRBV10-3 to TRBJ2-1; the match to TRBD2 covers 8 bases. After removal of 3 bases from V and 8 bases from J, the junction contained 9 bases not matched to a gene. Germline loops: CDR1 ENHRY, CDR2 SYGVKD. This CDR3 spans 15 amino acids.

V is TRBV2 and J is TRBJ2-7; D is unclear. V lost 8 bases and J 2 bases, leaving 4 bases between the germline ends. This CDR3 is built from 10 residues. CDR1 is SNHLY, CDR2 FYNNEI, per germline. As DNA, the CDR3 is TGTGCCAGCTCCGCCTACGAGCAGTACGTC. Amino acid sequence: CASSAYEQYV.

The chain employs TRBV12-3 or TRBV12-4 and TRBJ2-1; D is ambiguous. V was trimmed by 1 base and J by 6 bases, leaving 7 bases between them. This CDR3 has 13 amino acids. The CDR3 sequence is CASSLGSVNEQFF. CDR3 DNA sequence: TGTGCCAGCAGTTTAGGGTCGGTCAATGAGCAGTTCTTC.

CDR3 nucleotides: TGTGCCAGCAAACAGGCAAATTATAATTCACCCCTCCACTTT. Translation gives CASKQANYNSPLHF. The J gene is TRBJ1-6, the V gene TRBV28; TRBD1 is a possible D gene (5 bases). The V end lost 7 bases, the J end lost 4 bases, and 11 bases lay between the germline ends. This CDR3 has 14 residues. CDR1 and CDR2 from the germline V gene are MDHEN and SYDVKM.

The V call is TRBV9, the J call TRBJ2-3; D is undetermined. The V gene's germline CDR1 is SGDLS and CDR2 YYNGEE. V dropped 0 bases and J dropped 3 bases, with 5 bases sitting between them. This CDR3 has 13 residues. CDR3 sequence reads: CASSVVPTDTQYF. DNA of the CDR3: TGTGCCAGCAGCGTAGTCCCGACAGATACGCAGTATTTT.

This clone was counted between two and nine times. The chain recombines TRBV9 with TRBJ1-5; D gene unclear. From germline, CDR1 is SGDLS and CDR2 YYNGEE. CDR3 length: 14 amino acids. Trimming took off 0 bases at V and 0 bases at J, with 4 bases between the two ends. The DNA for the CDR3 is TGTGCCAGCAGCGTAGACGGTAGCAATCAGCCCCAGCATTTT. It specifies CASSVDGSNQPQHF.

The CDR3 region is CASSFKTGPYEQYF. CDR3 DNA: TGTGCCAGCAGCTTCAAGACTGGCCCCTACGAGCAGTACTTC. This rearrangement joins TRBV11-2 to TRBJ2-7, with no clear D. Germline V gives CDR1 SGHAT, CDR2 FQNNGV. V gave up 3 bases and J gave up 2 bases, with 11 bases separating them. The CDR3 consists of 14 residues.

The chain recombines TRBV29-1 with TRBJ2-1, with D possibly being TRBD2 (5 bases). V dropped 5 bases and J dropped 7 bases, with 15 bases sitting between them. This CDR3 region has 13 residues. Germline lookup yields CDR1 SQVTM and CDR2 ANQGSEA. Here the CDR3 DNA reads TGCAGCGTTTACCGGGGTTACGGAAATGAGCAGTTCTTC. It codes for CSVYRGYGNEQFF.

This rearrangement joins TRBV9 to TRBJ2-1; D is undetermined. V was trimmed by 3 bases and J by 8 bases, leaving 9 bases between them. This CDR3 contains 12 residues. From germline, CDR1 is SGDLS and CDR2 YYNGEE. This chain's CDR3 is CASSAAGHEQFF. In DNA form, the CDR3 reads TGTGCCAGCAGCGCCGCCGGTCATGAGCAGTTCTTC.

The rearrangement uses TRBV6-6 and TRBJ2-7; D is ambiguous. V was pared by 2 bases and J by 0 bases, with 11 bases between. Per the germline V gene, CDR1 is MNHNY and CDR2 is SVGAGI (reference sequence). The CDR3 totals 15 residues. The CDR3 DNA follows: TGTGCCAGCAGTTACGGGCCCTTTAGCTCCTACGAGCAGTACGTC. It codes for CASSYGPFSSYEQYV.

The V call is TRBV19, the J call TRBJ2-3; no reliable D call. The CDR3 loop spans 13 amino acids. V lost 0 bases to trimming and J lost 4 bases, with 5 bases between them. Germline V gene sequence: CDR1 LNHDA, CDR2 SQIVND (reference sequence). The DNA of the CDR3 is TGTGCCAGTAGTATAGATCCCGCAGATACGCAGTATTTT. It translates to CASSIDPADTQYF.

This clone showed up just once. The CDR3 nucleotides read TGTGCCAGCAGTTTCCTGCCTAGCGGGGACACAGATACGCAGTATTTT. It encodes CASSFLPSGDTDTQYF. The V gene is TRBV28, the J gene TRBJ2-3; 9 nucleotides line up with TRBD2. The CDR3 runs to 16 residues. With V trimmed by 3 bases and J by 2 bases, 6 bases remained unmatched. Germline CDR1 and CDR2: MDHEN and SYDVKM.

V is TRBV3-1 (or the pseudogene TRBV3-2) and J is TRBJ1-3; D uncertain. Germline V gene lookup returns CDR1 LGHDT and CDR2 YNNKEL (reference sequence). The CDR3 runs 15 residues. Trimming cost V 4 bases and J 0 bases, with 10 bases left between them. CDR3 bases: TGTGCCAGCAGCCCCATCCGGGGCTCTGGAAACACCATATATTTT. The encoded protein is CASSPIRGSGNTIYF.

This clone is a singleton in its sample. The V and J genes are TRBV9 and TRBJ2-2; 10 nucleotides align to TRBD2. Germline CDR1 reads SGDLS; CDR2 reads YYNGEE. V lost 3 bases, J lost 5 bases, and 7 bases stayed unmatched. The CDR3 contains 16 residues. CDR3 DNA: TGTGCCAGCAGCGGTGCTAGCGGGAGCGTTACCGGGGAGCTGTTTTTT. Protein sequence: CASSGASGSVTGELFF.

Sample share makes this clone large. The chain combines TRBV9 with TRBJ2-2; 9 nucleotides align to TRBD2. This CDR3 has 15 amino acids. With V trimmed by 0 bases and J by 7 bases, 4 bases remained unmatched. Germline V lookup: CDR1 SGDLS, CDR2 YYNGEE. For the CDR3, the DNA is TGTGCCAGCAGCGTAGGTAGCGGGAGCGGCGGGGAGCTGTTTTTT. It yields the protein CASSVGSGSGGELFF.

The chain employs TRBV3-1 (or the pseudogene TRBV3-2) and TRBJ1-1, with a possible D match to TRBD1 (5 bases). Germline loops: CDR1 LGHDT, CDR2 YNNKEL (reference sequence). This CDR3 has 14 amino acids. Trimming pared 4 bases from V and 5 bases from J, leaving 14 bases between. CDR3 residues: CASSRRGRRTEAFF. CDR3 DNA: TGTGCCAGCAGCCGAAGGGGCAGGCGGACTGAAGCTTTCTTT.

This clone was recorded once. The CDR3 nucleotides read TGTGCCAGCAGTTCCACAGGGACAGCTCTCTCCTACGAGCAGTACTTC. Translation gives CASSSTGTALSYEQYF. The chain is built from TRBV28 and TRBJ2-7, with 7 bases matching TRBD1. V lost 4 bases to trimming and J lost 0 bases; unmatched junction nucleotides: 9. Germline V gives CDR1 MDHEN, CDR2 SYDVKM. The CDR3 contains 16 residues.

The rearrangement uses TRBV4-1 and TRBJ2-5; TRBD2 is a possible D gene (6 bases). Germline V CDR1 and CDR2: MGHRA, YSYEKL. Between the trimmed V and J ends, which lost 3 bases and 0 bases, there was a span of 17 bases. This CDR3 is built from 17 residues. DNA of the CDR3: TGCGCCAGCAGCCACGAAAAACGGGGCGGGAACCAAGAGACCCAGTACTTC. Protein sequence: CASSHEKRGGNQETQYF.

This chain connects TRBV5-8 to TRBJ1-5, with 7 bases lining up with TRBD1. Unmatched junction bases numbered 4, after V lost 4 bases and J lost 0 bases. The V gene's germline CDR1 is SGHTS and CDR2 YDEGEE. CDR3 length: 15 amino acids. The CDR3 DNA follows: TGTGCCAGCAGCATACAGGGGTATAGCAATCAGCCCCAGCATTTT. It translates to CASSIQGYSNQPQHF.

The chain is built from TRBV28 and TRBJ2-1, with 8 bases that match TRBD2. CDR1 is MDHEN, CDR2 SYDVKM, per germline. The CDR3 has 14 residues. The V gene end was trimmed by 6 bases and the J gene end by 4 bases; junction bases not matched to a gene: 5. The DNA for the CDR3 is TGTGCCAGCAGGGTCCGGGGGGGGTACAATGAGCAGTTCTTC. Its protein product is CASRVRGGYNEQFF.

The CDR3 nucleotides are TGCGCCAGCAGCTCCGTAGCGGGAGGGCCGAGGAATGAGCAGTTCTTC. This codes for CASSSVAGGPRNEQFF. This chain links TRBV5-1 with TRBJ2-1; 11 bases are a match to TRBD2. This CDR3 spans 16 amino acids. CDR1 is SGHRS, CDR2 YFSETQ, per germline. The junction had 9 bases not matched to a gene; V was cut back by 3 bases and J by 7 bases.

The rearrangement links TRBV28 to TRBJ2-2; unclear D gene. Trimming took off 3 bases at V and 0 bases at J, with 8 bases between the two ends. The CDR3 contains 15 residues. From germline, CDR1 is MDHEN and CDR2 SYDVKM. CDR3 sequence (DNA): TGTGCCAGCAGTTTTCTTCTCTCGAACACCGGGGAGCTGTTTTTT. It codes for CASSFLLSNTGELFF.